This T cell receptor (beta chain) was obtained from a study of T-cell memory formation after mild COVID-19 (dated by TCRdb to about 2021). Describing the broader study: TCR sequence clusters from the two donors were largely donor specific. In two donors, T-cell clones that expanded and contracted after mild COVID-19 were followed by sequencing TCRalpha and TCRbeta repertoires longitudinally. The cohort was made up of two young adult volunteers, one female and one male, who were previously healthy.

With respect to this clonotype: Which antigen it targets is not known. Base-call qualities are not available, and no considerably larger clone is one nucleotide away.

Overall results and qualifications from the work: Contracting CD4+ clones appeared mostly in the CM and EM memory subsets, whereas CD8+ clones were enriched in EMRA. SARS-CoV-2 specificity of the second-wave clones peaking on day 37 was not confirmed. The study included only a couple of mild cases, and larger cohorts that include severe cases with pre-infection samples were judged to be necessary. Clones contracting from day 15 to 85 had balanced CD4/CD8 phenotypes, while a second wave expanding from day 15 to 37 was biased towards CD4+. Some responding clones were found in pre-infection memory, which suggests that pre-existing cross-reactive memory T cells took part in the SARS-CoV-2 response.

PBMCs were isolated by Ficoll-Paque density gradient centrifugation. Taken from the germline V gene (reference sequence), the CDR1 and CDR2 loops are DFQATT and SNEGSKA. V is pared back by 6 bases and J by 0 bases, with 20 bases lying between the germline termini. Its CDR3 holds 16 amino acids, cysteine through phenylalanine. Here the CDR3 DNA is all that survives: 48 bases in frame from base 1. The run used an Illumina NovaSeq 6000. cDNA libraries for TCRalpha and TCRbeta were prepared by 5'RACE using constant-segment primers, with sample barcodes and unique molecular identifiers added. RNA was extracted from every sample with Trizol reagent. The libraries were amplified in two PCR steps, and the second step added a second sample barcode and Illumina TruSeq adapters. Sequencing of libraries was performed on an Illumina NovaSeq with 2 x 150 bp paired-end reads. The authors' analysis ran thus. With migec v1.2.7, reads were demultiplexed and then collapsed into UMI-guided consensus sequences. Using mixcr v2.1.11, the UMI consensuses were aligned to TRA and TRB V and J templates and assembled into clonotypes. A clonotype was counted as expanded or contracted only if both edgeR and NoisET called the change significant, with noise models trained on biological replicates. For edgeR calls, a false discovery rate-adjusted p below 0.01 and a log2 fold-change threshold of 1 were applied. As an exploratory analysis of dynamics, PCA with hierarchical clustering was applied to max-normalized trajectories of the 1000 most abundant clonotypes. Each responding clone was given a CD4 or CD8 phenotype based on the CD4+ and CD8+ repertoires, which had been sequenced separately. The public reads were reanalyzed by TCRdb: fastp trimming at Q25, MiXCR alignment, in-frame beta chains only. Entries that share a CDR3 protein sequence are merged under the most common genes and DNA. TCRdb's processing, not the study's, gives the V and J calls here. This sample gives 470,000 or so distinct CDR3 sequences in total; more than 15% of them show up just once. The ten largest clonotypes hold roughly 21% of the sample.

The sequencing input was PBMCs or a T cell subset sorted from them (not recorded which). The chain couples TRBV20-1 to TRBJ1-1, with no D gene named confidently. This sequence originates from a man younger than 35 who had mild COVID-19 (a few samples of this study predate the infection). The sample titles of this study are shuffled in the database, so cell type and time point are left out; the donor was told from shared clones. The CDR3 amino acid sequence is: CSAGRPGVGMNTEAFF. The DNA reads TGCAGTGCCGGACGTCCGGGCGTTGGGATGAACACTGAAGCTTTCTTT.